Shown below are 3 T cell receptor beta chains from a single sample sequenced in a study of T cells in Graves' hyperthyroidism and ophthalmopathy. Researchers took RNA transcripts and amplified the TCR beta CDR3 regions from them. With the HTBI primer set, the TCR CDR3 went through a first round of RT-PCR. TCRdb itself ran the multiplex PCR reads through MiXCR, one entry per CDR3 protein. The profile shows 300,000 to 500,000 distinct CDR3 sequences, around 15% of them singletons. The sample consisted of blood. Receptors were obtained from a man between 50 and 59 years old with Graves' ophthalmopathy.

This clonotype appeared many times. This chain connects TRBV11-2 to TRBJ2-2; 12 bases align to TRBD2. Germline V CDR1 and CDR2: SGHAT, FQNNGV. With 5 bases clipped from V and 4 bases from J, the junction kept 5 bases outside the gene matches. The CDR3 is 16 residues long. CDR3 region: CASSVRLAGATGELFF. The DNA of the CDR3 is TGTGCCAGCAGCGTGAGACTAGCGGGAGCCACCGGGGAGCTGTTTTTT.

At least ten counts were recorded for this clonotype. CDR3 residues: CASSRGLAGLYEQYF. In DNA form, the CDR3 reads TGTGCCAGCAGTCGGGGACTAGCGGGTCTGTACGAGCAGTACTTC. V and J are TRBV7-9 and TRBJ2-7; TRBD2 matches at 12 bases. The germline V gene encodes CDR1 SEHNR and CDR2 FQNEAQ (reference sequence). The V segment lost 6 bases and the J segment 4 bases; nucleotides outside the gene matches: 7. The length of the CDR3 is 15 residues.

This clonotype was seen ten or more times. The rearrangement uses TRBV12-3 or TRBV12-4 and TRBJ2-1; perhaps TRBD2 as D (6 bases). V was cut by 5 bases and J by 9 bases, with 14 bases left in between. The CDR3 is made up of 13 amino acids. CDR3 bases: TGTGCCAGCAGTACCGGGGGTGTGGGTGAGCAGTTCTTC. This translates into CASSTGGVGEQFF.